Each of the 32 T cell receptor beta chains below was sequenced from the same sample in a study of cytomegalovirus exposure and HLA in healthy donors. PCR amplification relied on 60 Vbeta primers (plus 13 Jbeta primers). This table comes from immunoSEQ multiplex PCR, and its TCRdb copy is limited to in-frame clones, with some not included. The data hold some 91,000 clones, with roughly 75% observed a single time. The sequenced sample consisted of PBMCs. The source of these receptors is a woman in her fifties or sixties in good health and CMV-seronegative.

V gene TRBV4-3 combines with J gene TRBJ2-7; 7 bases align to TRBD2. CDR3 length: 16 residues. With 2 bases clipped from V and 2 bases from J, the junction kept 9 bases outside the gene matches. Looked up from germline, CDR1 is LGHNA and CDR2 is YSLEER. The CDR3 DNA sequence: TGCGCCAGCAGCCAATTAGCCAGCGGGACGACCTACGAGCAGTACTTC. This codes for CASSQLASGTTYEQYF.

This rearrangement joins TRBV19 to TRBJ1-1; D not certain. CDR3 length: 14 residues. The germline V gene encodes CDR1 LNHDA and CDR2 SQIVND (reference sequence). With 7 bases removed from V and 3 bases from J, the gap between germline ends came to 15 bases. The CDR3 coding sequence is TGTGCCAGTAAATTGAAAACGGCGGACACTGAAGCTTTCTTT. Its protein product is CASKLKTADTEAFF.

This clone was detected only a few times. The V call is TRBV28, the J call TRBJ2-7, with a possible D match to TRBD1 (5 bases). Germline V lookup: CDR1 MDHEN, CDR2 SYDVKM. Between the trimmed V and J ends, which lost 10 bases and 2 bases, there was a span of 18 bases. The CDR3 runs to 14 residues. The CDR3 DNA follows: TGTGCCACCCTCCAGGGTTCCCCCACCTACGAGCAGTACTTC. It translates to CATLQGSPTYEQYF.

J is TRBJ1-3 and V is TRBV7-2; D call uncertain. V lost 6 bases to trimming and J lost 11 bases, with 29 bases between them. Germline V gene lookup returns CDR1 SGHTA and CDR2 FQGNSA. CDR3 length: 17 amino acids. In nucleotides, the CDR3 is TGTGCCAGCAGGCCGAGACCCCGGGATCCCAGCGAGGGCTCCATATATTTT. Amino acids: CASRPRPRDPSEGSIYF.

The CDR3 region has the DNA TGTGCCAGTAGTATACCAGGACAGGGTAGTTCGGAGACCCAGTACTTC. Its protein is CASSIPGQGSSETQYF. J is TRBJ2-5 and V is TRBV19; TRBD1 matches at 8 bases. The J segment lost 5 bases and the V segment lost 2 bases, leaving 10 bases of the junction unmatched. This CDR3 is built from 16 residues. Germline V gives CDR1 LNHDA, CDR2 SQIVND (reference sequence).

The chain uses TRBV19 and TRBJ2-5, with D possibly being TRBD1 (5 bases). The CDR3 spans 11 residues. CDR1 is LNHDA and CDR2 is SQIVND in the germline V gene (reference sequence). V was trimmed by 8 bases and J by 5 bases, leaving 9 bases between them. CDR3 protein: CASAAGETQYF. As DNA, the CDR3 is TGTGCCAGTGCGGCAGGGGAGACCCAGTACTTC.

The V call is TRBV6-5, the J call TRBJ1-2; the D is unclear. The ends were cut back, 7 bases at V and 8 bases at J, with 14 bases in the middle. The CDR3 totals 12 residues. Germline V gene data show CDR1 as MNHEY and CDR2 as SVGAGI. The CDR3 DNA sequence: TGTGCCAGCACCCTACCGGGAGACGGCTACACCTTC. This gives the protein CASTLPGDGYTF.

V gene TRBV9 combines with J gene TRBJ2-1, with 9 bases identical to TRBD1. The J segment lost 6 bases and the V segment lost 0 bases, leaving 4 bases of the junction unmatched. Germline V lookup: CDR1 SGDLS, CDR2 YYNGEE. CDR3 length: 15 amino acids. CDR3 in amino acids: CASSVVGQGSNEQFF. The CDR3 DNA reads TGTGCCAGCAGCGTAGTAGGACAGGGGAGCAATGAGCAGTTCTTC.

The V gene is TRBV6-6, the J gene TRBJ2-7, with D maybe TRBD2 (5 bases). The V and J ends lost 6 bases and 3 bases respectively, with 9 bases between them. Germline V lookup: CDR1 MNHNY, CDR2 SVGAGI (reference sequence). The CDR3 is 12 amino acids. This CDR3 reads CASSLGGYEQYF. The CDR3 DNA is TGTGCCAGCAGCCTCGGAGGCTACGAGCAGTACTTC.

The rearrangement links TRBV6-5 to TRBJ2-1, with TRBD2 as a possible D gene (6 bases). The germline CDR1 and CDR2 sequences are MNHEY and SVGAGI. CDR3 length equals 13 residues. Trimming pared 5 bases from V and 3 bases from J, leaving 8 bases between. CDR3 residues: CASSRGLYNEQFF. DNA of the CDR3: TGTGCCAGCAGTAGGGGACTCTACAATGAGCAGTTCTTC.

This chain joins TRBV4-1 and TRBJ2-5; a possible D gene is TRBD2 (5 bases). The CDR3 is 12 residues long. Trimming removed 0 bases at V and 7 bases at J, with 6 bases between. CDR1 and CDR2 from the germline V gene are MGHRA and YSYEKL. Written as DNA, the CDR3 is TGCGCCAGCAGCCAAGATGCGGGGACCCAGTACTTC. It specifies CASSQDAGTQYF.

The chain couples TRBV21-1 to TRBJ1-5; TRBD1 is the table's D call and was not checked against the DNA. TRBV21-1 is listed as a pseudogene. CDR3 length equals 15 residues. DNA for the CDR3: TGTGCCAGCAGCAAACGGGACAGGGATAATCAGCCCCAGCATTTT. Residues: CASSKRDRDNQPQHF.

The rearrangement joins TRBV6-5 to TRBJ2-1, with TRBD2 matching 12 bases. This CDR3 is built from 15 residues. The V segment lost 6 bases and the J segment 3 bases; nucleotides outside the gene matches: 3. In germline, CDR1 is MNHEY, CDR2 SVGAGI. The CDR3 bases are TGTGCCAGCAGCCGGACTAGCGGGGTCTACAATGAGCAGTTCTTC. This codes for CASSRTSGVYNEQFF.

In this sample, this clone turned up once. In nucleotides, the CDR3 is TGTGCCAGCAGCCCAGAGGCGGGGGCTAGCTATGGCTACACCTTC. It encodes CASSPEAGASYGYTF. J is TRBJ1-2 and V is TRBV6-5; weak D call: TRBD1 (6 bases). The CDR3 contains 15 residues. V lost 6 bases, J lost 4 bases, and 18 bases lay in between. Germline V CDR1 and CDR2: MNHEY, SVGAGI.

The chain combines TRBV27 with TRBJ2-7, with TRBD2 matching over 9 bases. CDR1 and CDR2 (germline): MNHEY, SMNVEV (reference sequence). The CDR3 loop spans 14 amino acids. V lost 2 bases and J lost 2; bases outside the gene matches: 1. The CDR3 loop reads CASSLGGRAYEQYF. The CDR3 bases are TGTGCCAGCAGTTTAGGCGGGAGGGCCTACGAGCAGTACTTC.

This chain joins TRBV5-6 and TRBJ1-1; D is undetermined. Trimming took off 10 bases at V and 1 base at J, with 17 bases between the two ends. The CDR3 extends over 14 amino acids. Germline V gene data show CDR1 as SGHDT and CDR2 as YYEEEE. CDR3 nucleotides: TGTGCCTCCGACCGCGGCAGTACGAACACTGAAGCTTTCTTT. The encoded protein is CASDRGSTNTEAFF.

This rearrangement joins TRBV4-1 to TRBJ1-1; D uncertain. CDR3 size: 13 residues. Trimming stripped 3 bases from V and 4 bases from J, with 9 bases between. The germline V gene encodes CDR1 MGHRA and CDR2 YSYEKL. CDR3 region: CASSQRSGTEAFF. The CDR3 DNA is TGCGCCAGCAGCCAGAGATCCGGCACTGAAGCTTTCTTT.

V usage is TRBV5-1 and J usage is TRBJ2-7, with a weak D call TRBD1 (5 bases). The CDR3 extends over 15 amino acids. The ends were cut back, 0 bases at V and 7 bases at J, with 17 bases in the middle. From germline, CDR1 is SGHRS and CDR2 YFSETQ. CDR3 loop: CASSLAGQGSREQYF. CDR3 bases: TGCGCCAGCAGCTTGGCCGGCCAGGGATCGCGTGAGCAGTACTTC.

This clone was found a few times. CDR3 in amino acids: CASSFYKDRGCSYRYGYTF. CDR3 coding DNA: TGTGCCAGCAGCTTCTATAAGGACAGGGGATGCAGTTATCGCTATGGCTACACCTTC. The chain carries TRBV7-6 and TRBJ1-2, with 9 bases aligning to TRBD1. The CDR3 length is 19 residues. CDR1 SGHVS and CDR2 FNYEAQ come from the germline V gene. V lost 3 bases, J lost 4 bases, and 18 bases stayed unmatched.

On this clone itself: The same CDR3 arises from other DNA sequences in this sample as well. The chain couples TRBV30 to TRBJ1-5, with 9 nucleotides matching TRBD1. This CDR3 has 14 residues. With 2 bases clipped from V and 4 bases from J, the junction kept 3 bases outside the gene matches. Germline V gene lookup returns CDR1 GTSNPN and CDR2 SVGIG (reference sequence). Here the CDR3 DNA reads TGTGCCTGGAGTTCAGGGACAGGGAATCAGCCCCAGCATTTT. Encoded protein: CAWSSGTGNQPQHF.

The chain joins TRBV9 to TRBJ2-1, with 7 nucleotides matching TRBD1. Losses at the gene ends were 0 bases for V and 8 bases for J; bases not matched to a gene: 5. CDR3 length equals 14 residues. Germline CDR1 SGDLS, CDR2 YYNGEE. For the CDR3, the DNA is TGTGCCAGCAGCGTAGCGACAGGGATCTATGAGCAGTTCTTC. This translates into CASSVATGIYEQFF.

The chain has TRBV7-9 and TRBJ2-3; 13 nucleotides line up with TRBD2. Germline values: CDR1 SEHNR, CDR2 FQNEAQ (reference sequence). The CDR3 contains 16 residues. V trimming: 5 bases; J trimming: 4 bases; junction bases outside the gene matches: 6. The CDR3 nucleotides are TGTGCCAGCAGCGTTTGGACTAGCGGGAGTGCAGATACGCAGTATTTT. It is translated as CASSVWTSGSADTQYF.

The chain is built from TRBV6-5 and TRBJ2-7; D is ambiguous. There are 11 residues in the CDR3. Trimming took off 5 bases at V and 7 bases at J, with 9 bases between the two ends. In germline, CDR1 is MNHEY, CDR2 SVGAGI. The CDR3 protein is CASSGPYEQYF. In DNA form, the CDR3 reads TGTGCCAGCAGTGGCCCGTATGAGCAGTACTTC.

The chain links TRBV19 to TRBJ1-5; D is ambiguous. This CDR3 is built from 13 residues. The V end lost 6 bases, the J end lost 9 bases, and 15 bases lay between the germline ends. Per the germline V gene, CDR1 is LNHDA and CDR2 is SQIVND (reference sequence). In DNA, the CDR3 is TGTGCCAGTAGCCTTGTAGAGCTATCGCCCCAGCATTTT. This codes for CASSLVELSPQHF.

The rearrangement joins TRBV2 to TRBJ2-7; possibly TRBD1 for D (6 bases). V was trimmed by 11 bases and J by 1 base, leaving 18 bases between them. The CDR3 is 14 residues long. The germline V gene has CDR1 SNHLY and CDR2 FYNNEI. CDR3 DNA sequence: TGTGCCTTACGGACAGCCCTTCGATCCTACGAGCAGTACTTC. Translation gives CALRTALRSYEQYF.

The chain employs TRBV28 and TRBJ1-1, with 8 nucleotides matching TRBD1. Germline trimming cut 3 bases from V and 0 bases from J; bases unmatched to any gene: 0. Germline lookup yields CDR1 MDHEN and CDR2 SYDVKM. CDR3 length: 14 amino acids. CDR3 in DNA: TGTGCCAGCAGTTTGGACAGGGTGAACACTGAAGCTTTCTTT. Translating it yields CASSLDRVNTEAFF.

This clone has just a few counts. The genes are TRBV6-5 and TRBJ2-7; D is unresolved. This CDR3 contains 14 residues. V gave up 5 bases and J gave up 2 bases, with 13 bases separating them. Germline CDR1 is MNHEY and CDR2 is SVGAGI. This CDR3 reads CASSGGTDTYEQYF. In DNA, the CDR3 is TGTGCCAGCAGTGGCGGTACGGATACCTACGAGCAGTACTTC.

This clone has only a few counts. The V gene is TRBV6-1, the J gene TRBJ1-3; D call uncertain. V lost 4 bases and J 0 bases, leaving 19 bases between the germline ends. This CDR3 region has 18 residues. Germline lookup yields CDR1 MNHNS and CDR2 SASEGT. The CDR3 DNA reads TGTGCCAGCAGTGTGGGTTTTGGAGGAGTGGGCTCTGGAAACACCATATATTTT. Residues: CASSVGFGGVGSGNTIYF.

This rearrangement joins TRBV5-1 to TRBJ2-2, with D perhaps matching TRBD2 (5 bases). This CDR3 has 15 residues. Germline-derived CDR1 and CDR2 are SGHRS and YFSETQ. Trimming took off 2 bases at V and 2 bases at J, with 10 bases between the two ends. The CDR3 protein is CASSFTSRNTGELFF. CDR3 bases: TGCGCCAGCAGCTTTACTAGTAGAAACACCGGGGAGCTGTTTTTT.

The V call is TRBV19, the J call TRBJ2-5, with 12 nucleotides matching TRBD2. The germline V gene encodes CDR1 LNHDA and CDR2 SQIVND (reference sequence). The V and J ends lost 1 base and 2 bases, in that order; junction bases with no gene match: 5. The CDR3 totals 17 residues. CDR3 nucleotides: TGTGCCAGTAGTATAGGTCTAGCGGGGGGGGCTCAAGAGACCCAGTACTTC. Residues: CASSIGLAGGAQETQYF.

The chain links TRBV30 to TRBJ2-5; 7 bases align to TRBD1. The J call may be mistaken, given a closer DNA end match to TRBJ2-7. This CDR3 region has 16 residues. Per the germline V gene, CDR1 is GTSNPN and CDR2 is SVGIG (reference sequence). The CDR3: CAWRPRVGQPSYEQYF. CDR3 in DNA: TGTGCCTGGAGACCCAGGGTGGGACAGCCCTCCTACGAGCAGTACTTC.

The rearrangement uses TRBV11-2 and TRBJ2-3; a possible D gene is TRBD1 (7 bases). Germline V lookup: CDR1 SGHAT, CDR2 FQNNGV. This CDR3 contains 17 residues. The germline V and J ends were trimmed by 3 bases and 2 bases, with 18 bases remaining between them. The CDR3 sequence: CASSLGRGDSPTDTQYF. CDR3 coding DNA: TGTGCCAGCAGCTTGGGACGCGGGGACAGCCCCACAGATACGCAGTATTTT.